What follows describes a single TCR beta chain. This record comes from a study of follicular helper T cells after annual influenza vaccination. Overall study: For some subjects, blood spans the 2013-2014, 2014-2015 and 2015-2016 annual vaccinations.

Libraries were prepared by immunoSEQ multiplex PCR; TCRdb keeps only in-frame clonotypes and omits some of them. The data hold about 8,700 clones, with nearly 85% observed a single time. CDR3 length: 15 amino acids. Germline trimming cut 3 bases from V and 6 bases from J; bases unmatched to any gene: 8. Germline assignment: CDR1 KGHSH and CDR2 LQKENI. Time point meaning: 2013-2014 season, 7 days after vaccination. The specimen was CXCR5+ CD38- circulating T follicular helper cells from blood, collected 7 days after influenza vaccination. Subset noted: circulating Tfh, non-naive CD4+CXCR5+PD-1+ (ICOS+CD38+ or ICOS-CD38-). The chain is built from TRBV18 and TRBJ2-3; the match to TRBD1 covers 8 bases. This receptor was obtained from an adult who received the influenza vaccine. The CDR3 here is CASSPRSGGADTQYF. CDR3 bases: TGTGCCAGCTCACCGCGCTCAGGGGGCGCCGATACGCAGTATTTT.